The 26 T cell receptor beta chains in this list originate from one sample, sequenced in a study of memory CD4+ T cells and cytomegalovirus serostatus. The repertoire was sequenced with immunoSEQ multiplex PCR; TCRdb's copy has only in-frame clones and lacks some. The sample lists approximately 53,000 clones, about 73% occurring once. Single viable CD3+CD4+CD8-CD45RO+ cells were sorted as the memory CD4+ T cells. The sequenced material came from memory CD4+ T cells from blood. The receptors stem from an adult in good health and CMV-seronegative.

DNA for the CDR3: TGTGCCAGCAGCCTCGCCGGGACTATGGGGGATACGCAGTATTTT. It is translated as CASSLAGTMGDTQYF. The chain combines TRBV7-2 with TRBJ2-3, with TRBD2 matching 7 bases. Germline loops: CDR1 SGHTA, CDR2 FQGNSA. The CDR3 covers 15 residues. V lost 5 bases to trimming and J lost 6 bases; unmatched junction nucleotides: 11.

The gene calls are TRBV9 and TRBJ1-4; D not resolved. Germline assignment: CDR1 SGDLS and CDR2 YYNGEE. V lost 0 bases, J lost 3 bases, and 6 bases lay in between. This CDR3 spans 14 amino acids. CDR3 nucleotides: TGTGCCAGCAGCGTAGACATGGCTAATGAAAAACTGTTTTTT. Amino acid sequence: CASSVDMANEKLFF.

In DNA, the CDR3 is TGTGCCAGCAGTTTAGAGCCATGGGGGGGTGGCTCCTACGAGCAGTACTTC. It encodes CASSLEPWGGGSYEQYF. The V and J genes are TRBV27 and TRBJ2-7; 7 positions agree with TRBD2. V was pared by 2 bases and J by 0 bases, with 10 bases of the junction left unmatched. This CDR3 has 17 amino acids. The germline gives CDR1 MNHEY, CDR2 SMNVEV (reference sequence).

V and J are TRBV19 and TRBJ1-5; D is possibly TRBD1 (5 bases). In germline, CDR1 is LNHDA, CDR2 SQIVND (reference sequence). The CDR3 has 17 amino acids. V gave up 5 bases and J gave up 3 bases, with 20 bases separating them. CDR3 in amino acids: CASSGGRGTVFNQPQHF. The CDR3, as DNA: TGTGCCAGTAGTGGAGGGCGTGGGACCGTATTCAATCAGCCCCAGCATTTT.

This clone was recorded a few times. The gene calls are TRBV19 and TRBJ2-1; 8 nucleotides match TRBD2. Germline CDR1 is LNHDA and CDR2 is SQIVND (reference sequence). The V and J ends lost 9 bases and 6 bases, in that order; junction bases with no gene match: 13. CDR3 length: 15 residues. The CDR3 DNA is TGTGCCAGCCACCAGGGGAGCGGGAGACGCAATGAGCAGTTCTTC. Amino acid sequence: CASHQGSGRRNEQFF. Variable domain in full (rest from reference TRBV19 and TRBJ2-1): DGGITQSPKYLFRKEGQNVTLSCEQNLNHDAMYWYRQDPGQGLRLIYYSQIVNDFQKGDIAEGYSVSREKKESFPLTVTSAQKNPTAFYLCASHQGSGRRNEQFFGPGTRLTVL.

The CDR3: CASSHGTAADEQFF. CDR3 bases: TGCGCCAGCAGCCACGGGACGGCGGCAGATGAGCAGTTCTTC. The chain uses TRBV5-1 and TRBJ2-1, with D perhaps given as TRBD1 or TRBD2 (5 bases each). This CDR3 is 14 amino acids long. Germline values: CDR1 SGHRS, CDR2 YFSETQ. V lost 4 bases and J 8 bases, leaving 16 bases between the germline ends.

The V gene is TRBV27, the J gene TRBJ1-2, with 9 bases matching TRBD1. Germline V gene lookup returns CDR1 MNHEY and CDR2 SMNVEV (reference sequence). The CDR3 contains 16 residues. J lost 2 bases, V lost 3 bases, and 7 bases had no gene match. The CDR3: CASSFATGTGNYGYTF. The CDR3, as DNA: TGTGCCAGCAGTTTCGCCACCGGGACAGGGAACTATGGCTACACCTTC.

The rearrangement uses TRBV6-5 and TRBJ2-3; 10 nucleotides agree with TRBD1. Germline CDR1 and CDR2: MNHEY and SVGAGI. The CDR3 is 15 residues long. V lost 6 bases and J lost 3; bases outside the gene matches: 6. The CDR3: CASRPRTGGTDTQYF. Here the CDR3 DNA reads TGTGCCAGCAGACCCCGGACAGGGGGAACAGATACGCAGTATTTT.

The chain combines TRBV5-4 with TRBJ2-2; D is unclear. Trimming removed 0 bases from V and 5 bases from J, with 8 bases in between. The CDR3 is 14 residues long. Germline CDR1 and CDR2: SGHNT and YYREEE (reference sequence). The CDR3 DNA is TGTGCCAGCAGCTTGGATTGGGGTACCGGGGAGCTGTTTTTT. Amino acids: CASSLDWGTGELFF.

The gene calls are TRBV9 and TRBJ1-3, with TRBD1 matching 7 bases. The CDR3 runs to 15 residues. Germline CDR1 SGDLS, CDR2 YYNGEE. Trimming took 4 bases from V and 4 from J; bases not matched to a gene: 8. CDR3 bases: TGTGCCAGCAGCCCGGGAGGGACAGTCGGAAACACCATATATTTT. It specifies CASSPGGTVGNTIYF.

The V and J genes are TRBV11-3 and TRBJ2-7, with D possibly TRBD1 on 8 matching bases. The germline V gene encodes CDR1 SGHNT and CDR2 YENEEA. This CDR3 is built from 14 residues. The V end was cut by 5 bases, the J end by 12 bases, with 23 bases between. The CDR3 DNA reads as TGTGCCAGCAGCCTAGGAGAAGCGGGACAGGAAACGTACTTC. Its translation is CASSLGEAGQETYF.

CDR3 sequence reads: CASEARGTYEQYF. For the CDR3, the DNA is TGTGCCAGTGAGGCCAGGGGAACCTACGAGCAGTACTTC. The rearrangement uses TRBV19 and TRBJ2-7; a weak D match, TRBD1 (6 bases). The V gene's germline CDR1 is LNHDA and CDR2 SQIVND (reference sequence). The CDR3 loop spans 13 amino acids. V was pared by 8 bases and J by 2 bases, with 13 bases between.

The chain carries TRBV30 and TRBJ2-3; a possible D gene is TRBD2 (6 bases). CDR3 length equals 15 residues. Trimming stripped 3 bases from V and 2 bases from J, with 15 bases between. Looked up from germline, CDR1 is GTSNPN and CDR2 is SVGIG (reference sequence). CDR3: CAWSGRDSYTDTQYF. The CDR3 region has the DNA TGTGCCTGGAGCGGCCGGGACTCCTACACAGATACGCAGTATTTT.

The chain links TRBV7-9 to TRBJ2-1; the match to TRBD2 covers 12 bases. The CDR3 runs 18 residues. Germline V gene sequence: CDR1 SEHNR, CDR2 FQNEAQ (reference sequence). V lost 4 bases and J lost 0; bases outside the gene matches: 7. For the CDR3, the DNA is TGTGCCAGCAGCTCCGGACTAGCGGGACAGAGCTCCTACAATGAGCAGTTCTTC. Amino acid sequence: CASSSGLAGQSSYNEQFF.

The V gene is TRBV6-1, the J gene TRBJ2-1, with 8 bases identical to TRBD2. This CDR3 is built from 15 residues. Trimming at V came to 0 bases and at J to 4 bases, leaving 2 bases not matched to a gene. From germline, CDR1 is MNHNS and CDR2 SASEGT. The CDR3 bases are TGTGCCAGCAGTGAAGCTCCTAGCGGGTACAATGAGCAGTTCTTC. This codes for CASSEAPSGYNEQFF.

The chain joins TRBV19 to TRBJ2-4; D call uncertain. The germline V gene has CDR1 LNHDA and CDR2 SQIVND (reference sequence). V was pared by 7 bases and J by 0 bases, with 13 bases between. The CDR3 sequence is 15 residues long. The chain's CDR3 is CASKGGTLAKNIQYF. DNA for the CDR3: TGTGCCAGTAAAGGTGGTACTCTAGCCAAAAACATTCAGTACTTC.

The DNA of the CDR3 is TGCAGCGTCCTGGAGGGCGGGCAGCCCCAGCATTTT. It yields the protein CSVLEGGQPQHF. J is TRBJ1-5 and V is TRBV29-1, with unresolved D. The germline V gene has CDR1 SQVTM and CDR2 ANQGSEA. V was cut by 6 bases and J by 7 bases, with 13 bases left in between. The CDR3 totals 12 residues. The full variable domain, in which reference TRBV29-1 and TRBJ1-5 provide the parts outside the CDR3, is SAVISQKPSRDICQRGTSLTIQCQVDSQVTMMFWYRQQPGQSLTLIATANQGSEATYESGFVIDKFPISRPNLTFSTLTVSNMSPEDSSIYLCSVLEGGQPQHFGDGTRLSIL.

Notes on this clone: The identical CDR3 is also encoded by other nucleotide sequences in the sample. The chain joins TRBV18 to TRBJ2-7, with D unclear. CDR3 length: 12 residues. Trimming shortened V by 3 bases and J by 4 bases, and 7 bases separated the two germline ends. Germline CDR1 reads KGHSH; CDR2 reads LQKENI. The CDR3: CASSPSSYEQYF. The CDR3 region has the DNA TGTGCCAGCTCACCCTCCTCATACGAGCAGTACTTC.

This chain connects TRBV5-6 to TRBJ2-7; weak D call: TRBD1 (6 bases). Germline values: CDR1 SGHDT, CDR2 YYEEEE. The CDR3 has 14 amino acids. V shed 0 bases and J shed 3 bases, with 10 bases lying between them. The CDR3 nucleotides read TGTGCCAGCAGCTTGGGAGGACAGAACTACGAGCAGTACTTC. It yields the protein CASSLGGQNYEQYF.

In its sample, this clone was seen once. The gene calls are TRBV7-6 and TRBJ2-1; D not certain. Germline loops: CDR1 SGHVS, CDR2 FNYEAQ. V shed 1 base and J shed 8 bases, with 12 bases lying between them. The CDR3 extends over 14 amino acids. CDR3 residues: CASSLDQLNHEQFF. Written as DNA, the CDR3 is TGTGCCAGCAGCTTAGACCAGTTGAACCATGAGCAGTTCTTC.

The V call is TRBV28, the J call TRBJ2-5, with 12 bases matching TRBD1. The germline gives CDR1 MDHEN, CDR2 SYDVKM. The V gene end was trimmed by 8 bases and the J gene end by 12 bases; junction bases not matched to a gene: 10. The CDR3 contains 13 residues. The CDR3 loop is CASRDRGRWEEYF. Written as DNA, the CDR3 is TGTGCCAGCCGGGACAGGGGGCGCTGGGAGGAGTACTTC. Variable domain in full (rest from reference TRBV28 and TRBJ2-5): DVKVTQSSRYLVKRTGEKVFLECVQDMDHENMFWYRQDPGLGLRLIYFSYDVKMKEKGDIPEGYSVSREKKERFSLILESASTNQTSMYLCASRDRGRWEEYFGPGTRLLVL.

V usage is TRBV7-2 and J usage is TRBJ2-1; D call uncertain. Germline CDR1 is SGHTA and CDR2 is FQGNSA. The V gene lost 0 bases and the J gene lost 0 bases, with 12 bases spanning the gap. This CDR3 region has 17 residues. The CDR3 here is CASSLAPYGFSYNEQFF. CDR3 bases: TGTGCCAGCAGCTTAGCGCCGTACGGGTTCTCCTACAATGAGCAGTTCTTC.

The chain links TRBV29-1 to TRBJ2-5, with D unresolved. CDR1 and CDR2 from the germline V gene are SQVTM and ANQGSEA. Between the trimmed V and J ends, which lost 7 bases and 2 bases, there was a span of 5 bases. The CDR3 runs 10 residues. CDR3 region: CSALQETQYF. The DNA of the CDR3 is TGCAGCGCTCTACAAGAGACCCAGTACTTC.

This clone has a single count. J is TRBJ2-5 and V is TRBV7-9; D might be TRBD2 (5 bases). This CDR3 has 13 amino acids. Germline lookup yields CDR1 SEHNR and CDR2 FQNEAQ (reference sequence). V lost 3 bases and J lost 3, with 8 bases in between. CDR3 in DNA: TGTGCCAGCAGCTTTGCCGGGAAAGAGACCCAGTACTTC. This translates into CASSFAGKETQYF.

The chain uses TRBV11-2 and TRBJ2-5; 13 bases are a match to TRBD2. The CDR3 spans 18 residues. Germline V gene lookup returns CDR1 SGHAT and CDR2 FQNNGV. Trimming at V came to 5 bases and at J to 1 base, leaving 10 bases not matched to a gene. This CDR3 is CASSPRTSGRGAQETQYF. For the CDR3, the DNA is TGTGCCAGCAGCCCAAGGACTAGCGGGAGAGGGGCCCAAGAGACCCAGTACTTC. The entire variable domain, with the rest obtained from reference TRBV11-2 and TRBJ2-5, is as follows: EAGVAQSPRYKIIEKRQSVAFWCNPISGHATLYWYQQILGQGPKLLIQFQNNGVVDDSQLPKDRFSAERLKGVDSTLKIQPAKLEDSAVYLCASSPRTSGRGAQETQYFGPGTRLLVL.

The chain employs TRBV28 and TRBJ1-2, with D hard to call. Germline V lookup: CDR1 MDHEN, CDR2 SYDVKM. V was trimmed by 3 bases and J by 5 bases, leaving 13 bases between them. The CDR3 totals 14 residues. CDR3 loop: CASSLRVLTYGYTF. CDR3 bases: TGTGCCAGCAGTTTGAGGGTACTAACGTATGGCTACACCTTC.